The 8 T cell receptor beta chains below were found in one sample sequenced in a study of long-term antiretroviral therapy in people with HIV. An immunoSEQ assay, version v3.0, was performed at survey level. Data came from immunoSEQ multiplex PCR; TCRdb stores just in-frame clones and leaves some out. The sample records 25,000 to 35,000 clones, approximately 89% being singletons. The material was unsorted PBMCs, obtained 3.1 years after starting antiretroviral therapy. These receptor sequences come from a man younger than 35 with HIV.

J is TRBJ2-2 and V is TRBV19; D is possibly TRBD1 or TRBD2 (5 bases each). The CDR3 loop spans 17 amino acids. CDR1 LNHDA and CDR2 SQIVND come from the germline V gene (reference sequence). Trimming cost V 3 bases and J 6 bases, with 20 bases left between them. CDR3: CASSIRASSGAAGELFF. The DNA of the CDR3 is TGTGCCAGTAGTATTAGGGCTTCGTCCGGGGCGGCCGGGGAGCTGTTTTTT.

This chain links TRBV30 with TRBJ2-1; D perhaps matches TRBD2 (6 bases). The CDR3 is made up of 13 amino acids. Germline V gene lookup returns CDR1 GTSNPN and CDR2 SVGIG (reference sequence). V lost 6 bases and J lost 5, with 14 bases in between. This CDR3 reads CACSLDYDNEQFF. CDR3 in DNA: TGTGCCTGTTCCCTGGACTACGACAATGAGCAGTTCTTC.

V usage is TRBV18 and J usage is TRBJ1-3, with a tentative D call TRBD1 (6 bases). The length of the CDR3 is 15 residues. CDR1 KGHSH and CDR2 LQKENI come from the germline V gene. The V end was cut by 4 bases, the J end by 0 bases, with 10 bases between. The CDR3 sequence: CASSRQADSGNTIYF. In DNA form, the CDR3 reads TGTGCCAGCTCACGACAGGCCGACTCTGGAAACACCATATATTTT.

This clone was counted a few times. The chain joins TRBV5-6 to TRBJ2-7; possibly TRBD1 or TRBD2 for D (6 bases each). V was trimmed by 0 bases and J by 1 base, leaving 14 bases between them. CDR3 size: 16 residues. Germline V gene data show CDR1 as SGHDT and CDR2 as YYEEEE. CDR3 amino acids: CASSLVGGRGSYEQYF. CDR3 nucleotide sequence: TGTGCCAGCAGCTTGGTAGGGGGGCGAGGTTCCTACGAGCAGTACTTC.

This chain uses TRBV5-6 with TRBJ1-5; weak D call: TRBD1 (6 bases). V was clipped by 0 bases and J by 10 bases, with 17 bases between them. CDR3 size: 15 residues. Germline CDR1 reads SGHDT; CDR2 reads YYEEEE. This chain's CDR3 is CASSLEGGPGFPQHF. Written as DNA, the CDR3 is TGTGCCAGCAGCTTGGAGGGGGGCCCTGGTTTCCCCCAGCATTTT.

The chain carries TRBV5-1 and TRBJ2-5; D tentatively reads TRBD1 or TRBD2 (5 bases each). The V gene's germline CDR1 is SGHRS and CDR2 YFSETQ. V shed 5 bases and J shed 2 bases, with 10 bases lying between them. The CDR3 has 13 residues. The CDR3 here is CASRGTQQETQYF. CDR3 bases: TGCGCCAGCAGAGGGACCCAGCAAGAGACCCAGTACTTC. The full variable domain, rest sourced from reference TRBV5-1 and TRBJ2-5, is KAGVTQTPRYLIKTRGQQVTLSCSPISGHRSVSWYQQTPGQGLQFLFEYFSETQRNKGNFPGRFSGRQFSNSRSEMNVSTLELGDSALYLCASRGTQQETQYFGPGTRLLVL.

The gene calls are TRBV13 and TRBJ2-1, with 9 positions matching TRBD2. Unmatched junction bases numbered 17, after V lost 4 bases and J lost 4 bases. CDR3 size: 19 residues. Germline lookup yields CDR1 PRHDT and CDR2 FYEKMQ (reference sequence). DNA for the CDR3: TGTGCCAGCAGCTGGAGGATAGCGGGAGTGGGGCTTCCTTACAATGAGCAGTTCTTC. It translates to CASSWRIAGVGLPYNEQFF.

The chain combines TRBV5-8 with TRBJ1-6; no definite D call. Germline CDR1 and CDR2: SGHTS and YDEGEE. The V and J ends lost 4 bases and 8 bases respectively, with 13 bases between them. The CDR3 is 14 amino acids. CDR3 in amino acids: CASSVGIRDSPLHF. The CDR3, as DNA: TGTGCCAGCAGCGTGGGGATTAGAGATTCACCCCTCCACTTT.